The source of this TCR beta chain is a study of Graves' ophthalmopathy and Graves' hyperthyroidism. This clonotype was detected many times. Amplifying from RNA transcripts, the study obtained TCR beta CDR3 regions. Amplification began with first-round RT-PCR using HTBI primers, then second-round multiplex PCR was performed. TCRdb passed the multiplex PCR reads through MiXCR, listing each CDR3 protein once. Of about 700,000 distinct CDR3 sequences in the sample, about 40% were seen once. Germline V gives CDR1 MNHEY, CDR2 SVGAGI. The CDR3 loop spans 14 amino acids. V gave up 2 bases and J gave up 1 base, with 9 bases separating them.

The chain couples TRBV6-5 to TRBJ2-7; D may be TRBD1 (6 bases). Sequencing input: peripheral blood. The receptor comes from an adult man with Graves' ophthalmopathy. CDR3: CASSYAGESYEQYF. CDR3 in DNA: TGTGCCAGCAGTTACGCAGGGGAGTCCTACGAGCAGTACTTC.